The entry below gives a single T cell receptor beta chain sequence along with its context. This entry belongs to a study of control samples from healthy donors and cancer patients. The V gene's germline CDR1 is SGDLS and CDR2 YYNGEE. The CDR3 contains 15 residues. The V gene lost 0 bases and the J gene lost 4 bases, with 13 bases spanning the gap. The table came from immunoSEQ multiplex PCR; TCRdb's copy has only in-frame clones and leaves some out. The top ten clones hold 4.5% to 6.5% of a sample with 50,000 to 75,000 clones, roughly 85% of them seen once. This clonotype was sampled from a man aged 40-50 years in good health. This chain joins TRBV9 and TRBJ1-2; D possibly corresponds to TRBD1 (6 bases). The material sequenced was blood. The CDR3 region is CASSVVGGHGYGYTF. The CDR3 coding sequence is TGTGCCAGCAGCGTAGTTGGGGGGCACGGCTATGGCTACACCTTC.